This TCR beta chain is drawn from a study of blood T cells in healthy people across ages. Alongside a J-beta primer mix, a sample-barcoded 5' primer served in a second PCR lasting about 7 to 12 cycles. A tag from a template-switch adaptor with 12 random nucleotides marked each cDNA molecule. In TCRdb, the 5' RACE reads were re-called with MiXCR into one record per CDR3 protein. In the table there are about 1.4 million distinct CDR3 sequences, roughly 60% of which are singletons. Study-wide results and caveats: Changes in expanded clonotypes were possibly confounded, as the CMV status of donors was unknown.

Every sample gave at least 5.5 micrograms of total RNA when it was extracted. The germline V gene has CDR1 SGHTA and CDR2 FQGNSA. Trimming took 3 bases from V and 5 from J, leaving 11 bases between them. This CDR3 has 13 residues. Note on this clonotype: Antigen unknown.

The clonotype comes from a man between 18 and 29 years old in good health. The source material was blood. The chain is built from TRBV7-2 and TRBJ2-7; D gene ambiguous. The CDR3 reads CASSFSRQNEQYF. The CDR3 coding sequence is TGTGCCAGCAGCTTCTCTCGCCAAAACGAGCAGTACTTC.